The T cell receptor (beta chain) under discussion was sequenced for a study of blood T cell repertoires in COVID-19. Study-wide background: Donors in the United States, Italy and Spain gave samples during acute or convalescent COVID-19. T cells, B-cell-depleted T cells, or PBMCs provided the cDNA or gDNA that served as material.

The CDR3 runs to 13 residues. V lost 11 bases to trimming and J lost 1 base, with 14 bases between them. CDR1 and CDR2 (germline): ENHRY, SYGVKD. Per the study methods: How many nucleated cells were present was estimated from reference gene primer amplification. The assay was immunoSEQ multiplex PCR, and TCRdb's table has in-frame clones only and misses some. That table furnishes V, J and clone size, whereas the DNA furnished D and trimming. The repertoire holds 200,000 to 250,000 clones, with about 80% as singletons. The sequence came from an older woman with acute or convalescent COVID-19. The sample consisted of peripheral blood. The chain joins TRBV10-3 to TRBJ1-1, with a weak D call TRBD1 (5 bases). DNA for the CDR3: TGTGCCTCGCGGGCGGGGACGAACACTGAAGCTTTCTTT. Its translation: CASRAGTNTEAFF.